This T cell receptor beta chain was recovered during a study of blood T cell repertoires in COVID-19. V lost 4 bases to trimming and J lost 3 bases, with 12 bases between them. In germline, CDR1 is SNHLY, CDR2 FYNNEI. This CDR3 is 14 amino acids long. TCRdb's table, derived via immunoSEQ multiplex PCR, lists solely in-frame clones and lacks some. The sample records under 200,000 clones, roughly 81% being singletons. The chain carries TRBV2 and TRBJ1-2; a weak D match, TRBD1 (6 bases). The sequenced sample consisted of peripheral blood. The TCR was taken from a woman of 80 years or more with COVID-19, enrolled during active disease. CDR3 coding DNA: TGTGCCAGCAGTGCTTTTGGGGGCTACTATGGCTACACCTTC. Protein product: CASSAFGGYYGYTF. Combining the CDR3 with reference TRBV2 and TRBJ1-2 gives the whole variable domain EPEVTQTPSHQVTQMGQEVILRCVPISNHLYFYWYRQILGQKVEFLVSFYNNEISEKSEIFDDQFSVERPDGSNFTLKIRSTKLEDSAMYFCASSAFGGYYGYTFGSGTRLTVV.